These 32 T cell receptor beta chains were all obtained from the same sample, sequenced in a study of cytomegalovirus exposure and HLA in healthy donors (dated by TCRdb to about 2017). The library was prepared using the immunoSEQ multiplex PCR assay. The multiplex PCR relied on a mix of 60 forward primers for TCR Vbeta segments and 13 reverse primers for TCR Jbeta segments. Not all clones reach the TCRdb copy of this immuneACCESS table, which keeps in-frame sequences only. Checked studies attribute under half of the gap to unresolved V genes and leave the rest unexplained. This sample's listing comprises about 190,000 clones. In total, the top ten clones hold approximately 6.4% of the sample. Material for sequencing was PBMCs. The receptor source for this set is a man aged 25 to 40 in good health and CMV-seronegative.

The chain links TRBV11-2 to TRBJ1-4; 10 bases are a match to TRBD1. Germline V gene data show CDR1 as SGHAT and CDR2 as FQNNGV. CDR3 length equals 17 residues. Germline trimming cut 1 base from V and 6 bases from J; bases unmatched to any gene: 8. The CDR3 is CASSLGPDRGRYEKLFF. CDR3 nucleotides: TGTGCCAGCAGCTTAGGGCCAGACAGGGGGCGTTATGAAAAACTGTTTTTT.

The rearrangement uses TRBV29-1 and TRBJ1-4; maybe TRBD1 (5 bases). Germline V CDR1 and CDR2: SQVTM, ANQGSEA. V lost 6 bases, J lost 3 bases, and 14 bases lay in between. There are 14 residues in the CDR3. CDR3 nucleotides: TGCAGCGTCCCGGGCGGGGCTGCTAATGAAAAACTGTTTTTT. Protein product: CSVPGGAANEKLFF.

The genes are TRBV5-4 and TRBJ1-1; D might be TRBD1 (5 bases). The CDR3 has 16 residues. V was trimmed by 4 bases and J by 1 base, leaving 17 bases between them. CDR1 is SGHNT, CDR2 YYREEE, per germline (reference sequence). The CDR3 nucleotides read TGTGCCAGCAGCGTAATAGGGGTTGGTAGGAACACTGAAGCTTTCTTT. Translated: CASSVIGVGRNTEAFF.

The rearrangement links TRBV6-4 to TRBJ2-2; D perhaps matches TRBD2 (6 bases). From germline, CDR1 is MRHNA and CDR2 SNTAGT. The CDR3 is 13 residues long. Trimming took off 6 bases at V and 6 bases at J, with 11 bases between the two ends. The CDR3 DNA reads as TGTGCCAGCAGGGGGAGCGGGTCCGGGGAGCTGTTTTTT. Translated, it gives CASRGSGSGELFF.

V usage is TRBV7-2 and J usage is TRBJ2-1, with 7 positions matching TRBD1. The germline V gene encodes CDR1 SGHTA and CDR2 FQGNSA. The CDR3 sequence is 15 residues long. With 1 base clipped from V and 8 bases from J, the junction kept 8 bases outside the gene matches. The CDR3 nucleotides read TGTGCCAGCAGCTTAGACCTGACAGGGAGCGATGAGCAGTTCTTC. Its translation: CASSLDLTGSDEQFF.

The chain joins TRBV10-3 to TRBJ2-5; 8 nucleotides agree with TRBD1. The last part of the DNA fits TRBJ2-7 better; the J call may be wrong. Germline V gives CDR1 ENHRY, CDR2 SYGVKD. CDR3 length equals 14 residues. The CDR3 region is CAISGQGRPNEQYF. The CDR3 DNA reads TGTGCCATCAGTGGACAGGGGCGTCCTAACGAGCAGTACTTC.

This sequence joins TRBV25-1 and TRBJ2-7; 10 bases fit TRBD2. Germline loops: CDR1 MGHDK, CDR2 SYGVNS. After removal of 5 bases from V and 3 bases from J, the junction contained 7 bases not matched to a gene. The CDR3 loop spans 15 amino acids. CDR3 sequence reads: CASSSTSGAHYEQYF. The DNA of the CDR3 is TGTGCCAGCAGTTCAACTAGCGGGGCGCACTACGAGCAGTACTTC.

The V and J genes are TRBV18 and TRBJ2-7; possibly TRBD2 for D (6 bases). CDR1 is KGHSH and CDR2 is LQKENI in the germline V gene. V was shortened by 5 bases and J by 0 bases, with 14 bases between the two germline ends. The CDR3 is 15 amino acids. The CDR3 spells CASSGTAGSSYEQYF. The CDR3 coding sequence is TGTGCCAGCTCAGGGACGGCGGGGAGCTCCTACGAGCAGTACTTC.

V gene TRBV30 combines with J gene TRBJ2-7, with 10 bases lining up with TRBD1. The V segment lost 5 bases and the J segment 9 bases; nucleotides outside the gene matches: 7. From germline, CDR1 is GTSNPN and CDR2 SVGIG (reference sequence). The CDR3 covers 12 residues. CDR3 region: CAWGQGGIWQYF. The CDR3 DNA is TGTGCCTGGGGACAGGGGGGGATCTGGCAGTACTTC.

The V call is TRBV2, the J call TRBJ1-1, with D hard to call. Trimming pared 4 bases from V and 3 bases from J, leaving 12 bases between. The CDR3 has 14 amino acids. Germline CDR1 and CDR2: SNHLY and FYNNEI. The CDR3 region has the DNA TGTGCCAGCAGTGTTGTAAGGGAGCACACTGAAGCTTTCTTT. It specifies CASSVVREHTEAFF. Full variable domain (outside the CDR3, taken from reference TRBV2 and TRBJ1-1): EPEVTQTPSHQVTQMGQEVILRCVPISNHLYFYWYRQILGQKVEFLVSFYNNEISEKSEIFDDQFSVERPDGSNFTLKIRSTKLEDSAMYFCASSVVREHTEAFFGQGTRLTVV.

The gene calls are TRBV7-2 and TRBJ1-5; possible D gene TRBD1, 5 bases. V lost 5 bases to trimming and J lost 0 bases, with 11 bases between them. Per germline, CDR1 SGHTA and CDR2 FQGNSA. CDR3 length equals 15 residues. The CDR3: CASSPKDISNQPQHF. In DNA form, the CDR3 reads TGTGCCAGCAGCCCTAAGGACATTAGCAATCAGCCCCAGCATTTT.

CDR3 DNA: TGCAGCGTTGAAAAGAGGTGGGACTATGGCTACACCTTC. Translation gives CSVEKRWDYGYTF. The gene calls are TRBV29-1 and TRBJ1-2; D gene unclear. The V end lost 2 bases, the J end lost 3 bases, and 10 bases lay between the germline ends. The CDR3 totals 13 residues. In germline, CDR1 is SQVTM, CDR2 ANQGSEA.

This sequence joins TRBV6-5 and TRBJ1-5; 7 bases agree with TRBD1. Germline CDR1 and CDR2: MNHEY and SVGAGI. V trimming: 5 bases; J trimming: 7 bases; junction bases outside the gene matches: 5. This CDR3 spans 13 amino acids. CDR3 sequence: CASSDTGEQPQHF. The CDR3 DNA reads as TGTGCCAGCAGTGACACAGGGGAACAGCCCCAGCATTTT.

This chain uses TRBV7-9 with TRBJ2-7; 8 bases are shared with TRBD1. The CDR3 sequence is 15 residues long. From germline, CDR1 is SEHNR and CDR2 FQNEAQ (reference sequence). The ends lost 6 bases at V and 3 bases at J; junction bases unmatched: 10. In DNA form, the CDR3 reads TGTGCCAGCAGTACCTCCGGGACAGGCTACTACGAGCAGTACTTC. This translates into CASSTSGTGYYEQYF.

The chain has TRBV30 and TRBJ2-7, with 8 bases fitting TRBD1. This CDR3 comprises 13 residues. Germline V CDR1 and CDR2: GTSNPN, SVGIG (reference sequence). With V trimmed by 5 bases and J by 2 bases, 5 bases remained unmatched. The CDR3 loop reads CAWGRQGPYEQYF. The CDR3 nucleotides are TGTGCCTGGGGAAGACAGGGGCCCTACGAGCAGTACTTC.

The chain combines TRBV7-8 with TRBJ2-3; 7 nucleotides align to TRBD2. This CDR3 has 14 amino acids. Trimming cost V 1 base and J 5 bases; bases outside gene matches: 3. Germline CDR1 SGHVS, CDR2 FQNEAQ. The CDR3 loop reads CASSLVAGVDTQYF. CDR3 DNA: TGTGCCAGCAGCTTAGTGGCGGGAGTAGATACGCAGTATTTT.

CDR3 coding DNA: TGTGCCAGCCGATTGGAAACAGGGTTGACTGAAGCTTTCTTT. It is translated as CASRLETGLTEAFF. J is TRBJ1-1 and V is TRBV2; D is possibly TRBD1 (6 bases). This CDR3 is 14 amino acids long. Trimming removed 8 bases at V and 5 bases at J, with 18 bases between. Per the germline V gene, CDR1 is SNHLY and CDR2 is FYNNEI.

CDR3 DNA: TGCGCCAGCAGCTCGACTAGCGGGAGCTCCTATGAGCAGTTCTTC. Its protein is CASSSTSGSSYEQFF. The chain has TRBV10-1 and TRBJ2-1, with TRBD2 matching over 12 bases. The CDR3 contains 15 residues. Germline CDR1 reads WNHNN; CDR2 reads SYGVQD (reference sequence). Trimming took 6 bases from V and 8 from J; bases not matched to a gene: 8.

The chain uses TRBV9 and TRBJ2-5, with D possibly TRBD2 on 6 matching bases. Trimming removed 2 bases from V and 4 bases from J, with 18 bases in between. The CDR3 contains 16 residues. Germline values: CDR1 SGDLS, CDR2 YYNGEE. The CDR3 region is CASSVGGIDRGETQYF. CDR3 in DNA: TGTGCCAGCAGCGTTGGCGGGATCGACCGAGGAGAGACCCAGTACTTC. Together with reference TRBV9 and TRBJ2-5, the CDR3 gives the full variable domain: DSGVTQTPKHLITATGQRVTLRCSPRSGDLSVYWYQQSLDQGLQFLIQYYNGEERAKGNILERFSAQQFPDLHSELNLSSLELGDSALYFCASSVGGIDRGETQYFGPGTRLLVL.

The chain combines TRBV7-8 with TRBJ2-5; 10 bases are shared with TRBD2. Per germline, CDR1 SGHVS and CDR2 FQNEAQ. The V and J ends lost 5 bases and 4 bases, in that order; junction bases with no gene match: 4. CDR3 length: 14 residues. The chain's CDR3 is CASSQLAGVETQYF. The CDR3 DNA is TGTGCCAGCAGCCAGCTAGCGGGAGTAGAGACCCAGTACTTC. The full variable domain, with the rest looked up from reference TRBV7-8 and TRBJ2-5, is GAGVSQSPRYKVAKRGQDVALRCDPISGHVSLFWYQQALGQGPEFLTYFQNEAQLDKSGLPSDRFFAERPEGSVSTLKIQRTQQEDSAVYLCASSQLAGVETQYFGPGTRLLVL.

This chain connects TRBV19 to TRBJ1-2; D may be TRBD1 (5 bases). CDR1 is LNHDA, CDR2 SQIVND, per germline (reference sequence). The CDR3 runs to 16 residues. V was cut by 3 bases and J by 0 bases, with 14 bases left in between. The CDR3 loop reads CASSMGEGPTNYGYTF. CDR3 coding DNA: TGTGCCAGTAGTATGGGGGAGGGGCCTACTAACTATGGCTACACCTTC. The variable domain in full, completed from reference TRBV19 and TRBJ1-2, reads DGGITQSPKYLFRKEGQNVTLSCEQNLNHDAMYWYRQDPGQGLRLIYYSQIVNDFQKGDIAEGYSVSREKKESFPLTVTSAQKNPTAFYLCASSMGEGPTNYGYTFGSGTRLTVV.

The chain is built from TRBV6-5 and TRBJ2-3; D gene ambiguous. Trimming took 6 bases from V and 11 from J, leaving 18 bases between them. The V gene's germline CDR1 is MNHEY and CDR2 SVGAGI. This CDR3 spans 13 amino acids. The CDR3 reads CASSQLKASEQYF. The CDR3 region has the DNA TGTGCCAGCAGCCAACTTAAAGCCAGCGAGCAGTATTTT.

The rearrangement links TRBV11-2 to TRBJ2-1; 11 bases align to TRBD1. J was trimmed by 9 bases and V by 3 bases; bases with no gene match: 10. CDR3 length: 16 amino acids. Germline CDR1 SGHAT, CDR2 FQNNGV. The CDR3 DNA is TGTGCCAGCAGCTTGCGCGGACAGGGGGCGAGGGGTGAGCAGTTCTTC. Residues: CASSLRGQGARGEQFF.

The chain couples TRBV7-9 to TRBJ2-6; D unresolved. The CDR3 extends over 16 amino acids. Trimming stripped 2 bases from V and 1 base from J, with 9 bases between. Per germline, CDR1 SEHNR and CDR2 FQNEAQ (reference sequence). CDR3 nucleotides: TGTGCCAGCAGCTTACGCAGTGTGTCTGGGGCCAACGTCCTGACTTTC. Translated, it gives CASSLRSVSGANVLTF.

This chain joins TRBV5-4 and TRBJ1-4; D gene unclear. The CDR3 spans 14 residues. CDR1 and CDR2 from the germline V gene are SGHNT and YYREEE (reference sequence). V was cut by 4 bases and J by 2 bases, with 9 bases left in between. The CDR3 loop is CASSREGTNEKLFF. In DNA, the CDR3 is TGTGCCAGCAGCCGGGAGGGCACTAATGAAAAACTGTTTTTT.

This rearrangement joins TRBV2 to TRBJ2-5, with D possibly TRBD1 on 7 matching bases. Germline V gene lookup returns CDR1 SNHLY and CDR2 FYNNEI. Trimming took 7 bases from V and 5 from J, leaving 17 bases between them. CDR3 length: 14 residues. CDR3 sequence: CASTKEEGAETQYF. The DNA for the CDR3 is TGTGCCAGCACGAAAGAGGAGGGGGCGGAGACCCAGTACTTC.

The chain has TRBV5-1 and TRBJ1-2; no firm D call. The CDR3 spans 15 residues. Trimming took 1 base from V and 7 from J, leaving 17 bases between them. The germline V gene has CDR1 SGHRS and CDR2 YFSETQ. The chain's CDR3 is CASSLLARGLAGYTF. CDR3 sequence (DNA): TGCGCCAGCAGCTTGCTTGCGCGGGGTTTAGCTGGCTACACCTTC.

This chain links TRBV10-2 with TRBJ1-5; D unclear. Germline CDR1 and CDR2: WSHSY and SAAADI. The CDR3 extends over 13 amino acids. The V end lost 2 bases, the J end lost 5 bases, and 7 bases lay between the germline ends. This CDR3 is CASSETADQPQHF. For the CDR3, the DNA is TGCGCCAGCAGTGAGACAGCAGATCAGCCCCAGCATTTT.

The rearrangement joins TRBV28 to TRBJ1-2, with D possibly TRBD1 on 5 matching bases. V was clipped by 8 bases and J by 6 bases, with 19 bases between them. CDR1 is MDHEN, CDR2 SYDVKM, per germline. CDR3 size: 14 residues. The CDR3 sequence: CASGGDGGINGYTF. For the CDR3, the DNA is TGTGCCAGCGGGGGGGACGGAGGTATAAATGGCTACACCTTC.

The rearrangement joins TRBV5-4 to TRBJ2-7; 7 nucleotides line up with TRBD2. Trimming removed 1 base from V and 5 bases from J; junction bases left unmatched: 3. The CDR3 consists of 13 residues. Germline CDR1 is SGHNT and CDR2 is YYREEE (reference sequence). CDR3 coding DNA: TGTGCCAGCAGCTTGTCTCGGGGGGACGAGCAGTACTTC. It codes for CASSLSRGDEQYF.

This chain connects TRBV11-3 to TRBJ2-1, with TRBD2 identical over 13 bases. With V trimmed by 7 bases and J by 3 bases, 6 bases remained unmatched. Per the germline V gene, CDR1 is SGHNT and CDR2 is YENEEA. The CDR3 is 16 amino acids. The CDR3 DNA follows: TGTGCCAGCACCAAGGGGACTAGCGGGGACTACAATGAGCAGTTCTTC. Protein sequence: CASTKGTSGDYNEQFF.

V is TRBV19 and J is TRBJ1-5; TRBD1 aligns across 8 bases. In germline, CDR1 is LNHDA, CDR2 SQIVND (reference sequence). The CDR3 is made up of 15 amino acids. V shed 6 bases, J shed 1 base, and the junction held 5 bases outside the gene matches. The CDR3 region has the DNA TGTGCCAGTAGGAGACAGGGGTTAAGCAATCAGCCCCAGCATTTT. Translating it yields CASRRQGLSNQPQHF.